This T cell receptor beta chain was captured in a study of shared clonotypes between healthy human individuals. Sorted-subset replicate PCR reactions were performed with 200 ng DNA, corresponding to roughly 29,000 T cell genomes. Method: immunoSEQ multiplex PCR; TCRdb's copy keeps in-frame clones and lacks some. The top ten hold 0.6% to 0.75% of the sample, which has about 990,000 clones, around 78% seen once. Deletions cut 1 base from V and 5 bases from J, with 8 bases between. The CDR3 consists of 13 residues. Looked up from germline, CDR1 is SGHTA and CDR2 is FQGTGA. Sequencing used memory CD4+ T cells from PBMCs. Subset noted: CD45RA-negative fraction. The receptor comes from a man aged 18 to 29 in good health. Some clones in this sample may be carry-over from other donors' samples. The chain couples TRBV7-3 to TRBJ1-2, with a weak D call TRBD1 (5 bases). The CDR3 loop is CASSLRSGYGYTF. CDR3 nucleotide sequence: TGTGCCAGCAGCTTAAGATCAGGGTATGGCTACACCTTC.